The 30 T cell receptor beta chains in this list originate from one sample, sequenced in a study of blood T cell repertoires in COVID-19 (TCRdb year 2020). Receptor amplification or capture employed the immunoSEQ multiplex PCR assay. What TCRdb holds here is the immuneACCESS table cut down to in-frame rearrangements. Part of the clones is not present; checked against another copy, under half of the missing clones reflect an unresolved V gene, and the others are unexplained. Here the sample has around 130,000 clones; approximately 80% occur a single time. Jointly, the top ten make up 9% to 15% of the sample. Sequencing input: peripheral blood. The source of these receptors is an older woman with acute or convalescent COVID-19.

The chain recombines TRBV11-3 with TRBJ2-5; the D gene is possibly TRBD2 (6 bases). Per germline, CDR1 SGHNT and CDR2 YENEEA. The CDR3 sequence is 16 residues long. The V gene lost 1 base and the J gene lost 1 base, with 13 bases spanning the gap. CDR3 in DNA: TGTGCCAGCAGCTTAGGGGGAGGCAACACCCAAGAGACCCAGTACTTC. Residues: CASSLGGGNTQETQYF.

This clone has just a few counts. The gene calls are TRBV4-1 and TRBJ1-6; D gene unclear. Germline values: CDR1 MGHRA, CDR2 YSYEKL. The CDR3 extends over 18 amino acids. V was clipped by 0 bases and J by 7 bases, with 19 bases between them. The CDR3 reads CASSQEPGGITSNSPLHF. Written as DNA, the CDR3 is TGCGCCAGCAGCCAAGAACCCGGAGGGATTACCTCAAATTCACCCCTCCACTTT.

The chain combines TRBV21-1 with TRBJ1-5. TRBV21-1 is marked as a pseudogene. The CDR3 length is 22 residues. CDR3 sequence reads: CASSKRGPPRGVPSYSNQPQHF. CDR3 bases: TGTGCCAGCAGCAAACGAGGCCCTCCGCGGGGAGTACCATCTTATAGCAATCAGCCCCAGCATTTT.

The chain couples TRBV9 to TRBJ2-2; TRBD1 is a possible D gene (5 bases). The CDR3 runs 16 residues. Germline-derived CDR1 and CDR2 are SGDLS and YYNGEE. V was trimmed by 0 bases and J by 4 bases, leaving 13 bases between them. The CDR3 bases are TGTGCCAGCAGCGTAGGTGGGGCCTCGAGCACCGGGGAGCTGTTTTTT. This gives the protein CASSVGGASSTGELFF.

The DNA of the CDR3 is TGTGCCAGCTCACCACTAGGCGGGCCGGCTAATGAAAAACTGTTTTTT. It yields the protein CASSPLGGPANEKLFF. The J gene is TRBJ1-4, the V gene TRBV18; D gene ambiguous. The germline V gene encodes CDR1 KGHSH and CDR2 LQKENI. The CDR3 runs 16 residues. The V gene lost 1 base and the J gene lost 3 bases, with 12 bases spanning the gap.

This clone is a singleton in its sample. The J gene is TRBJ2-1, the V gene TRBV2; a possible D gene is TRBD1 (6 bases). Germline CDR1 reads SNHLY; CDR2 reads FYNNEI. Trimming stripped 6 bases from V and 14 bases from J, with 14 bases between. The CDR3 is made up of 11 amino acids. The CDR3 here is CASRVQGSEFF. The DNA of the CDR3 is TGTGCCAGCAGGGTTCAGGGGAGCGAGTTCTTC.

The chain employs TRBV5-5 and TRBJ2-5; TRBD1 might be the D (5 bases). The CDR3 totals 15 residues. Looked up from germline, CDR1 is SGHKS and CDR2 is YYEKEE (reference sequence). Trimming removed 4 bases at V and 1 base at J, with 14 bases between. CDR3 coding DNA: TGTGCCAGCAGCAACGCCGCGACAGCCCAAGAGACCCAGTACTTC. It yields the protein CASSNAATAQETQYF.

The genes are TRBV9 and TRBJ2-2; the D gene is possibly TRBD2 (5 bases). V was cut by 3 bases and J by 8 bases, with 11 bases left in between. Germline V gene lookup returns CDR1 SGDLS and CDR2 YYNGEE. The CDR3 is 13 residues long. Here the CDR3 DNA reads TGTGCCAGCAGCGCCGGAGGATTGGGGGAGCTGTTTTTT. It translates to CASSAGGLGELFF.

The gene calls are TRBV5-1 and TRBJ1-3; maybe TRBD1 (6 bases). The V gene's germline CDR1 is SGHRS and CDR2 YFSETQ. There are 14 residues in the CDR3. Trimming left V 3 bases short and J 4 bases short, with 11 bases between. This CDR3 reads CASSSGQQGNTIYF. CDR3 coding DNA: TGCGCCAGCAGCTCAGGACAGCAAGGAAACACCATATATTTT.

The V and J genes are TRBV5-4 and TRBJ1-1; D remains unclear. Germline values: CDR1 SGHNT, CDR2 YYREEE (reference sequence). This CDR3 is built from 13 residues. V gave up 0 bases and J gave up 8 bases, with 11 bases separating them. CDR3 nucleotide sequence: TGTGCCAGCAGCTTGGGTACTCAACGGGAAGCTTTCTTT. Protein: CASSLGTQREAFF.

The chain carries TRBV7-2 and TRBJ2-7; weak D call: TRBD1 (6 bases). The CDR3 contains 14 residues. The germline V gene encodes CDR1 SGHTA and CDR2 FQGNSA. Deletions cut 8 bases from V and 2 bases from J, with 16 bases between. CDR3 residues: CASSRDIGTYEQYF. CDR3 in DNA: TGTGCCAGCTCCCGGGACATCGGGACCTACGAGCAGTACTTC.

V and J are TRBV10-1 and TRBJ2-3, with TRBD2 as a possible D gene (6 bases). The CDR3 covers 14 residues. CDR1 is WNHNN and CDR2 is SYGVQD in the germline V gene (reference sequence). The germline V and J ends were trimmed by 0 bases and 4 bases, with 8 bases remaining between them. CDR3 coding DNA: TGCGCCAGCAGTGAGTCCAGGAGGGCAGATACGCAGTATTTT. Translating it yields CASSESRRADTQYF.

This chain connects TRBV3-1 (or the pseudogene TRBV3-2) to TRBJ2-1, with TRBD2 identical over 8 bases. V was pared by 4 bases and J by 10 bases, with 9 bases of the junction left unmatched. Looked up from germline, CDR1 is LGHDT and CDR2 is YNNKEL (reference sequence). This CDR3 comprises 14 residues. CDR3 coding DNA: TGTGCCAGCAGCCGCAGCGGGGGTTATAACGAGCAGTTCTTC. It yields the protein CASSRSGGYNEQFF.

The rearrangement links TRBV5-8 to TRBJ1-5, with D unclear. Germline CDR1 is SGHTS and CDR2 is YDEGEE. Between the trimmed V and J ends, which lost 0 bases and 6 bases, there was a span of 7 bases. This CDR3 is built from 13 residues. CDR3 DNA: TGTGCCAGCAGCTTGGGAGGAAGTCAGCCCCAGCATTTT. Translation gives CASSLGGSQPQHF.

The rearrangement links TRBV18 to TRBJ2-5; perhaps TRBD2 as D (5 bases). Deletions cut 3 bases from V and 4 bases from J, with 12 bases between. CDR3 length: 14 residues. Germline V gives CDR1 KGHSH, CDR2 LQKENI. CDR3 bases: TGTGCCAGCTCACCCAGCGGCCAGGCAGAGACCCAGTACTTC. Amino acids: CASSPSGQAETQYF.

This rearrangement joins TRBV6-5 to TRBJ2-2; D may be TRBD1 (5 bases). Trimming cost V 0 bases and J 0 bases, with 5 bases left between them. The CDR3 spans 15 residues. Germline assignment: CDR1 MNHEY and CDR2 SVGAGI. The CDR3 reads CASSYSRANTGELFF. CDR3 nucleotides: TGTGCCAGCAGTTACTCCAGGGCGAACACCGGGGAGCTGTTTTTT.

The chain employs TRBV25-1 and TRBJ1-1; D is possibly TRBD1 (6 bases). Germline CDR1 and CDR2: MGHDK and SYGVNS. V gave up 6 bases and J gave up 0 bases, with 11 bases separating them. This CDR3 has 14 amino acids. This CDR3 is CASRNQGMNTEAFF. CDR3 in DNA: TGTGCCAGCAGGAATCAGGGGATGAACACTGAAGCTTTCTTT.

CDR3 nucleotide sequence: TGCGCCAGCAGCCCCCGCCTTTGGAGCGATAACACTGAAGCTTTCTTT. It is translated as CASSPRLWSDNTEAFF. The V call is TRBV4-1, the J call TRBJ1-1; D is undetermined. Trimming stripped 4 bases from V and 2 bases from J, with 17 bases between. Germline assignment: CDR1 MGHRA and CDR2 YSYEKL. CDR3 size: 16 residues.

The chain links TRBV20-1 to TRBJ2-5; D perhaps matches TRBD2 (5 bases). The CDR3 extends over 11 amino acids. Germline values: CDR1 DFQATT, CDR2 SNEGSKA (reference sequence). V lost 6 bases and J lost 5, with 10 bases in between. The CDR3 reads CSAQRGETQYF. The CDR3 region has the DNA TGCAGTGCGCAAAGAGGGGAGACCCAGTACTTC.

The chain is built from TRBV10-3 and TRBJ2-3; 8 bases match TRBD1. Germline assignment: CDR1 ENHRY and CDR2 SYGVKD. V dropped 5 bases and J dropped 6; count of bases not matched to a gene: 7. The CDR3 is made up of 14 amino acids. CDR3 amino acids: CAISRAGGWDTQYF. The CDR3 DNA follows: TGTGCCATCAGTAGGGCAGGGGGCTGGGATACGCAGTATTTT.

J is TRBJ1-2 and V is TRBV30; D gene ambiguous. The V and J ends lost 1 base and 4 bases respectively, with 10 bases between them. Germline V gene data show CDR1 as GTSNPN and CDR2 as SVGIG (reference sequence). This CDR3 is 13 amino acids long. CDR3 residues: CAWSAEVGYGYTF. DNA for the CDR3: TGTGCCTGGAGTGCTGAGGTAGGCTATGGCTACACCTTC.

The rearrangement links TRBV2 to TRBJ2-3; 10 nucleotides agree with TRBD2. After removal of 7 bases from V and 1 base from J, the junction contained 2 bases not matched to a gene. There are 14 residues in the CDR3. CDR1 SNHLY and CDR2 FYNNEI come from the germline V gene. The CDR3 DNA reads as TGTGCCAGCACAGGGACTAGCGGCACAGATACGCAGTATTTT. As protein: CASTGTSGTDTQYF.

By sample fraction, this clone is large. The chain couples TRBV29-1 to TRBJ1-2; 9 nucleotides agree with TRBD1. J gave up 5 bases and V 7 bases, and 5 bases lay outside the gene matches. The germline CDR1 and CDR2 sequences are SQVTM and ANQGSEA. The CDR3 has 12 residues. The CDR3 bases are TGCAGCGGAGGGACAGGGTTTTATGGCTACACCTTC. Protein: CSGGTGFYGYTF.

The chain recombines TRBV9 with TRBJ1-2; the D gene is possibly TRBD1 (5 bases). V shed 3 bases and J shed 0 bases, with 12 bases lying between them. This CDR3 has 15 residues. Germline values: CDR1 SGDLS, CDR2 YYNGEE. This chain's CDR3 is CASSGGDGPNYGYTF. The CDR3 coding sequence is TGTGCCAGCAGCGGGGGGGACGGTCCTAACTATGGCTACACCTTC. Full variable domain (outside the CDR3, taken from reference TRBV9 and TRBJ1-2): DSGVTQTPKHLITATGQRVTLRCSPRSGDLSVYWYQQSLDQGLQFLIQYYNGEERAKGNILERFSAQQFPDLHSELNLSSLELGDSALYFCASSGGDGPNYGYTFGSGTRLTVV.

V and J are TRBV20-1 and TRBJ1-2; D gene uncertain. CDR1 DFQATT and CDR2 SNEGSKA come from the germline V gene (reference sequence). The CDR3 has 14 residues. Trimming left V 3 bases short and J 6 bases short, with 17 bases between. The CDR3 sequence is CSASFRQAQDGYTF. In nucleotides, the CDR3 is TGCAGTGCTAGTTTCAGGCAGGCCCAGGATGGCTACACCTTC.

J is TRBJ2-3 and V is TRBV12-3 or TRBV12-4, with D unclear. The germline V and J ends were trimmed by 3 bases and 6 bases, with 4 bases remaining between them. The CDR3 runs to 11 residues. CDR3 in amino acids: CASSFGDTQYF. In DNA, the CDR3 is TGTGCCAGCAGTTTCGGGGATACGCAGTATTTT.

This chain links TRBV4-2 with TRBJ2-5; 8 positions match TRBD2. Germline values: CDR1 LGHNA, CDR2 YNFKEQ. J gave up 5 bases and V 1 base, and 6 bases lay outside the gene matches. This CDR3 has 15 amino acids. The chain's CDR3 is CASSQARGGLETQYF. CDR3 coding DNA: TGTGCCAGCAGCCAAGCCCGGGGGGGCCTCGAGACCCAGTACTTC.

This clone has just a few counts. The J gene is TRBJ1-4, the V gene TRBV27; no clear D. Germline CDR1 MNHEY, CDR2 SMNVEV (reference sequence). This CDR3 contains 11 residues. V lost 11 bases to trimming and J lost 8 bases, with 12 bases between them. CDR3 coding DNA: TGTGCCGGTTTTAAGAGCGAAAAACTGTTTTTT. Amino acid sequence: CAGFKSEKLFF. Full variable domain (rest looked up from reference TRBV27 and TRBJ1-4): EAQVTQNPRYLITVTGKKLTVTCSQNMNHEYMSWYRQDPGLGLRQIYYSMNVEVTDKGDVPEGYKVSRKEKRNFPLILESPSPNQTSLYFCAGFKSEKLFFGSGTQLSVL.

V and J are TRBV7-8 and TRBJ2-2; TRBD1 matches 8 bases. Germline CDR1 is SGHVS and CDR2 is FQNEAQ. The ends lost 5 bases at V and 0 bases at J; junction bases unmatched: 11. The CDR3 is made up of 18 amino acids. CDR3 residues: CASSIRTGTLTNTGELFF. CDR3 bases: TGTGCCAGCAGCATCCGGACAGGGACCCTTACGAACACCGGGGAGCTGTTTTTT.

This chain joins TRBV29-1 and TRBJ2-1; possibly TRBD2 for D (5 bases). Germline V gives CDR1 SQVTM, CDR2 ANQGSEA. V lost 7 bases to trimming and J lost 5 bases, with 15 bases between them. The CDR3 is made up of 13 amino acids. The DNA of the CDR3 is TGCAGCGCCCTGCTCACGGAGGACAATGAGCAGTTCTTC. It is translated as CSALLTEDNEQFF.